This T cell receptor beta chain was sequenced in a study of identical twins. The study, taken as a whole, reports: Part of the zero-insertion signal could reflect confounding by invariant MAIT and iNKT cells.

Each cDNA held unique molecular identifiers, and template switching gave it a universal primer site. TCRdb called the 5' RACE reads again in MiXCR, with one record for every CDR3 protein. Found here are 410,000 or so distinct CDR3 sequences, less than 20% of them singletons; the top ten hold roughly 12%. This CDR3 spans 15 amino acids. In germline, CDR1 is SGHKS, CDR2 YYEKEE (reference sequence). With 0 bases clipped from V and 2 bases from J, the junction kept 5 bases outside the gene matches. Healthy Caucasians provided all donations. This clonotype was counted at least ten times. Its antigen remains unidentified.

The chain is built from TRBV5-5 and TRBJ2-7; 7 nucleotides line up with TRBD1. The sample was naive T cells sorted from blood. The TCR was taken from a man aged 50-59 years in good health. The CDR3 DNA sequence: TGTGCCAGCAGCTTGGCCGGGACAGAAGCCTACGAGCAGTACTTC. This gives the protein CASSLAGTEAYEQYF.